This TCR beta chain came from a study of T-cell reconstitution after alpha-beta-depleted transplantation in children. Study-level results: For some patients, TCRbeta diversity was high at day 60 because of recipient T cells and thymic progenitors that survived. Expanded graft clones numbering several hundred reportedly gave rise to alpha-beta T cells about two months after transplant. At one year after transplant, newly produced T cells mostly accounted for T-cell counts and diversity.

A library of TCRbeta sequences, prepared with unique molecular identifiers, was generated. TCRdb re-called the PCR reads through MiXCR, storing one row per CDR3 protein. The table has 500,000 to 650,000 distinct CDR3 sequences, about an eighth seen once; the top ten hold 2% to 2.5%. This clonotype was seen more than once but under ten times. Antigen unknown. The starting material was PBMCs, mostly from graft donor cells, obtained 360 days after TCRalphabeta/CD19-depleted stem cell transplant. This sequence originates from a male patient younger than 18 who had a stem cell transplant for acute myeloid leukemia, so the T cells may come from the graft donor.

In DNA form, the CDR3 reads TGCAGTGCTTTGCGGACAGTCACCGGGGAGCTGTTTTTT. It translates to CSALRTVTGELFF. This chain joins TRBV20-1 and TRBJ2-2, with a possible D match to TRBD1 (6 bases). The V gene lost 5 bases and the J gene lost 4 bases, with 11 bases spanning the gap. This CDR3 region has 13 residues. Germline-derived CDR1 and CDR2 are DFQATT and SNEGSKA (reference sequence).